A single sample is the source of the 13 T cell receptor beta chains below, sequenced in a study of blood T cell repertoires in COVID-19. Here immunoSEQ multiplex PCR was the method, and the copy in TCRdb shows in-frame clones only, minus some. The sample includes more than 20,000 clones, 80% to 90% of them seen just once. The sample was peripheral blood. Every receptor here comes from a human donor in a cohort sampled during active COVID-19.

The genes are TRBV28 and TRBJ2-1, with D perhaps matching TRBD2 (5 bases). Germline V gene lookup returns CDR1 MDHEN and CDR2 SYDVKM. The V gene lost 5 bases and the J gene lost 8 bases, with 19 bases spanning the gap. The length of the CDR3 is 15 residues. The CDR3 bases are TGTGCCAGCAGTCCCCCATCCGGGGTTATTGATGAGCAGTTCTTC. This gives the protein CASSPPSGVIDEQFF.

This chain uses TRBV5-1 with TRBJ1-2; unclear D gene. This CDR3 region has 15 residues. Trimming pared 0 bases from V and 1 base from J, leaving 10 bases between. The germline CDR1 and CDR2 sequences are SGHRS and YFSETQ. The CDR3: CASSLALENNYGYTF. The CDR3 nucleotides are TGCGCCAGCAGCTTGGCCCTAGAGAATAACTATGGCTACACCTTC.

This clone has a single count. The chain links TRBV9 to TRBJ2-3; 9 nucleotides align to TRBD2. V shed 0 bases, J shed 0 bases, and the junction held 8 bases outside the gene matches. This CDR3 is 18 amino acids long. The germline V gene encodes CDR1 SGDLS and CDR2 YYNGEE. The CDR3 here is CASSVEFQREASTDTQYF. DNA of the CDR3: TGTGCCAGCAGCGTAGAATTCCAGCGGGAGGCTAGCACAGATACGCAGTATTTT.

V gene TRBV5-4 combines with J gene TRBJ2-1, with 9 nucleotides matching TRBD1. V lost 4 bases, J lost 9 bases, and 11 bases stayed unmatched. Looked up from germline, CDR1 is SGHNT and CDR2 is YYREEE (reference sequence). There are 15 residues in the CDR3. Here the CDR3 DNA reads TGTGCCAGCAGCCAGGGACAGGGTATGGTCGGTGAGCAGTTCTTC. It translates to CASSQGQGMVGEQFF. The complete variable domain, with remaining parts taken from reference TRBV5-4 and TRBJ2-1, reads ETGVTQSPTHLIKTRGQQVTLRCSSQSGHNTVSWYQQALGQGPQFIFQYYREEENGRGNFPPRFSGLQFPNYSSELNVNALELDDSALYLCASSQGQGMVGEQFFGPGTRLTVL.

This sequence joins TRBV19 and TRBJ1-5, with TRBD1 as a possible D gene (5 bases). The V gene lost 3 bases and the J gene lost 3 bases, with 9 bases spanning the gap. The CDR3 has 14 amino acids. Germline V gene sequence: CDR1 LNHDA, CDR2 SQIVND (reference sequence). CDR3 in DNA: TGTGCCAGTAGTATGGAAGGGGTCAATCAGCCCCAGCATTTT. Amino acid sequence: CASSMEGVNQPQHF.

The J gene is TRBJ2-3, the V gene TRBV5-1; 9 nucleotides line up with TRBD1. CDR1 and CDR2 from the germline V gene are SGHRS and YFSETQ. This CDR3 region has 14 residues. V shed 6 bases and J 4 bases; nucleotides not matched to a gene: 6. The CDR3 reads CASNLGQGADTQYF. CDR3 DNA: TGCGCCAGCAACCTGGGACAGGGAGCAGATACGCAGTATTTT.

The chain recombines TRBV19 with TRBJ1-1, with TRBD1 matching 11 bases. Per the germline V gene, CDR1 is LNHDA and CDR2 is SQIVND (reference sequence). The CDR3 covers 14 residues. The J segment lost 7 bases and the V segment lost 6 bases, leaving 7 bases of the junction unmatched. CDR3 sequence (DNA): TGTGCCAGTAGACCAGGACAGGGGGCCGATGAAGCTTTCTTT. This codes for CASRPGQGADEAFF.

The chain carries TRBV2 and TRBJ2-7, with 8 bases identical to TRBD1. Trimming removed 5 bases from V and 1 base from J; junction bases left unmatched: 7. Germline CDR1 is SNHLY and CDR2 is FYNNEI. The CDR3 is made up of 15 amino acids. The CDR3 reads CASSPDRALSYEQYF. The DNA of the CDR3 is TGTGCCAGCAGTCCGGACAGGGCGCTATCCTACGAGCAGTACTTC.

The chain joins TRBV7-9 to TRBJ2-2; 8 bases agree with TRBD2. J gave up 3 bases and V 5 bases, and 5 bases lay outside the gene matches. The germline V gene has CDR1 SEHNR and CDR2 FQNEAQ (reference sequence). This CDR3 has 15 amino acids. DNA for the CDR3: TGTGCCAGCAGCGCTGGCGGGAGGCACACCGGGGAGCTGTTTTTT. Translated: CASSAGGRHTGELFF.

The rearrangement joins TRBV7-2 to TRBJ1-2; D possibly corresponds to TRBD1 (5 bases). Germline V gene lookup returns CDR1 SGHTA and CDR2 FQGNSA. The CDR3 consists of 14 residues. Trimming left V 3 bases short and J 6 bases short, with 14 bases between. The CDR3 DNA reads TGTGCCAGCAGCTTCCTAGGACTAGGGGATGGCTACACCTTC. Translation gives CASSFLGLGDGYTF.

This chain connects TRBV27 to TRBJ2-3; TRBD1 agrees at 12 bases. CDR3 length equals 16 residues. J was trimmed by 4 bases and V by 5 bases; bases with no gene match: 7. The V gene's germline CDR1 is MNHEY and CDR2 SMNVEV (reference sequence). The CDR3 is CASSPGTGGVSDTQYF. The CDR3 bases are TGTGCCAGCAGTCCGGGGACAGGGGGCGTCTCAGATACGCAGTATTTT.

The chain uses TRBV5-6 and TRBJ2-2; 10 bases are shared with TRBD2. The CDR3 extends over 15 amino acids. Germline CDR1 reads SGHDT; CDR2 reads YYEEEE. V lost 0 bases to trimming and J lost 7 bases; unmatched junction nucleotides: 3. CDR3 sequence: CASSLEWTSGGELFF. CDR3 DNA sequence: TGTGCCAGCAGCTTGGAATGGACTAGCGGCGGGGAGCTGTTTTTT.

The DNA of the CDR3 is TGCGCCAGCAGCCAAGACGCGGGGGCCCGTGAGACTAATGAAAAACTGTTTTTT. Translation gives CASSQDAGARETNEKLFF. The chain is built from TRBV4-1 and TRBJ1-4; possible D gene TRBD1, 6 bases. In germline, CDR1 is MGHRA, CDR2 YSYEKL. The CDR3 runs to 18 residues. Deletions cut 0 bases from V and 2 bases from J, with 16 bases between.